These T cell receptor beta chains were read from a single sample in a study of blood T cell repertoires in COVID-19. Libraries were prepared by immunoSEQ multiplex PCR; TCRdb keeps only in-frame clonotypes and omits some of them. The table shows 53,000 or so clones, with about 82% occurring only once. Sequenced input: peripheral blood. The receptors come from an older man with active COVID-19. The CDR3 runs from the conserved cysteine through the conserved F or W.

>TRBV2|TRBJ1-1
CASRPLTGLSNTEAFF
>TRBV24-1|TRBJ2-2
CATSDLPGHNTGELFF
>TRBV19|TRBJ1-5
CASSIDRLLRQGGGNQPQHF
>TRBV6-2/TRBV6-3|TRBJ2-1
CASSYWGSGGTYNEQFF
>TRBV15|TRBJ1-6
CATSRVLITRQGDSPLHF
>TRBV3-1/TRBV3-2|TRBJ1-5
CASSQADSDGQPQHF
>TRBV5-4|TRBJ2-7
CASSLETAYEQYF
>TRBV30|TRBJ2-4
CAWRVPQGPQTIQYF
>TRBV28|TRBJ1-4
CASNGLGEKLFF
>TRBV5-4|TRBJ2-3
CASSLEGRGQGADMQYF
>TRBV19|TRBJ2-2
CASSIAPGQGDAGELFF
>TRBV4-2|TRBJ1-6
CASSKDPSSPLHF
>TRBV5-1|TRBJ2-1
CASSLPSRGSSYNEQFF
>TRBV7-9|TRBJ1-4
CASSLGTGGREKLFF